Ten or more counts support the clone carrying this TCR beta chain. Its specificity is unknown. This entry is derived from a study of T-cell reconstitution after alpha-beta-depleted transplantation in children. The CDR3 contains 12 residues. Germline V gene data show CDR1 as ENHRY and CDR2 as SYGVKD. Trimming stripped 6 bases from V and 4 bases from J, with 10 bases between. TCRbeta library construction was performed incorporating unique molecular identifiers. TCRdb reprocessed the PCR reads via MiXCR and lists one record per CDR3 protein. Here the sample spans 280,000 or so distinct CDR3 sequences, 11% being singletons. Findings and caveats of the study: Approximately two months post-transplant, alpha-beta T cells reportedly originated from several hundred expanded graft clones.

The TCR was taken from a male patient aged 2 to 9 who had a stem cell transplant for chronic granulomatous disease, so the T cells may come from the graft donor. The chain has TRBV10-3 and TRBJ2-7; D not certain. The material sequenced was peripheral blood, taken 180 days after TCRalphabeta/CD19-depleted stem cell transplant. CDR3 loop: CAISADAYEQYF. CDR3 in DNA: TGTGCCATCAGCGCGGACGCATACGAGCAGTACTTC.